This note documents a single TCR beta chain sequence. Its antigen is as yet unknown. TCRdb re-derived calls from the 5' RACE reads in MiXCR, one entry per CDR3 protein. The sample includes some 800,000 distinct CDR3 sequences, about 12% seen only once; the top ten take approximately 0.5%. The data originate from a study of CD8 T cells in ankylosing spondylitis. General study results and limits: Characteristic of ankylosing spondylitis blood, it appeared, was a TCR beta motif comprising 7 to 9 highly homologous variants. Matched synovial fluid from ankylosing spondylitis patients was reported to be enriched for disease-linked clones.

The sequenced sample was blood, either unsorted or a sorted T cell fraction (not recorded which). This receptor was taken from a male donor with ankylosing spondylitis.

The CDR3 DNA sequence: TGCAGTGCTAGAGAGGCGGGAGCGGGCACAGATACGCAGTATTTT. Translating it yields CSAREAGAGTDTQYF. J is TRBJ2-3 and V is TRBV20-1; 7 positions match TRBD2. The trim removed 0 bases at V and 1 base at J, leaving 4 bases unmatched. The CDR3 spans 15 residues. Germline-derived CDR1 and CDR2 are DFQATT and SNEGSKA (reference sequence).